Described below is a single T cell receptor beta chain sequence and its context. Its antigen specificity is not known. Base qualities were left out, and no much larger clone turns up one base away. TCRbeta CDR3 regions were amplified from genomic DNA using the immunoSEQ Assay, a bias-controlled multiplex PCR. As for how the authors treated the data: Nucleated cell counts per sample were estimated from amplification of reference gene primers within the assay. To quantify the absolute abundance of each unique TCRbeta CDR3 rearrangement, sequence reads were collapsed and filtered. For each sample, productive Simpson clonality was calculated by taking the square root of Simpson's diversity index across productive rearrangements. TCRdb's version of the immuneACCESS table is confined to in-frame rearrangements and falls short of the full clone set. An unresolved V gene accounts for under half of the shortfall where checked; the remainder is of unknown origin. The V and J calls and clone size come from that table; D and trimming were worked out from the DNA. A total of approximately 180,000 clones appear in this sample, roughly 89% of them only once. Over 2% of the sample lies in the top ten.

The germline V gene yields SGHRS for CDR1 and YFSETQ for CDR2. From the cysteine through the phenylalanine, the CDR3 covers 15 amino acids. Solely the CDR3 DNA is kept, with 45 bases framed from the first base. Trimming costs V 4 bases and J 10 bases, and their ends lie 18 bases apart. This specimen comes from a study of blood T cell repertoires in COVID-19 (dated by TCRdb to 2018 to 2021). Background for the entire study: Samples from collaborators originated in the United States, Italy and Spain and spanned both the acute and convalescent phases of COVID-19. The samples were drawn from the first 160 participants of the ongoing ImmuneRACE study and from 1,254 subjects provided by 6 global collaborators. The material from the prospective study consisted of cDNA or gDNA derived from T cells, B-cell-depleted T cells, or PBMCs. A de-identified subject ID, COVID-19 status, age in years and sex were almost always included in the sample metadata. Where available, HLA class I and class II types were obtained from metadata supplied by the sample provider rather than from assay-based typing. Deeply sampled blood TCRbeta repertoires from subjects exposed to, actively infected with, or recovered from COVID-19 were included in the dataset. The repertoires were released in a freely available public database meant as a resource for research on the immune response to SARS-CoV-2. What the research found in general, with its limitations: The quantity of clinical and demographic metadata differed by source and by participant and was supplied without curation.

Participants in the prospective study were enrolled through a virtual design, were aged about 18 to 100 years, and lived in approximately 25 United States geographic areas. In the prospective study, participants were assigned to cohorts based on the clinical history participants reported in a screening survey and a study questionnaire. In the prospective study, whole blood, serum and a nasopharyngeal or oropharyngeal swab were collected from each participant by mobile phlebotomists. Over an approximately 2-month period, participants in the prospective study had the option of providing additional blood draws and questionnaires. Prospective study blood samples were shipped either frozen or at room temperature before DNA extraction.

In this chain, TRBV5-1 is recombined with TRBJ1-6; the best D guess is TRBD1, with 5 bases matching. The origin of this receptor is a woman aged 40 to 50 with acute COVID-19. Material for sequencing was PBMCs or T cells enriched from blood (not recorded which). The DNA is as follows: TGCGCCAGCAGCCCAGACAGCCCGAATACCTCACCCCTCCACTTT. Its protein is CASSPDSPNTSPLHF.